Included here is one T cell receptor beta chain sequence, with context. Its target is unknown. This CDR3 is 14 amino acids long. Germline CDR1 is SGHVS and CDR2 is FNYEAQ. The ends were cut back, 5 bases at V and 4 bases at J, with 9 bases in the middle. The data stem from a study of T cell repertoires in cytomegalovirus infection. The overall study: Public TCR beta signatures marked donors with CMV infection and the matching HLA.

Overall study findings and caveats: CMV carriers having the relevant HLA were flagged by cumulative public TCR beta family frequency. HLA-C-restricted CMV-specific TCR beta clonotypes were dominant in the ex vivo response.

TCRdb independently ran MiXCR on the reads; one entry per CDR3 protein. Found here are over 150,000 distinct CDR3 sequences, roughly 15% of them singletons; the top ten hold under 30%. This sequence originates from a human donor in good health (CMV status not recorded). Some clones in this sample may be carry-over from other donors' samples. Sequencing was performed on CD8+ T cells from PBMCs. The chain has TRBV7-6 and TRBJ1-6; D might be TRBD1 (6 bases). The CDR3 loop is CASSPTGYNSPLHF. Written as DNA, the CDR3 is TGTGCCAGCAGCCCGACAGGTTATAATTCACCCCTCCACTTT.